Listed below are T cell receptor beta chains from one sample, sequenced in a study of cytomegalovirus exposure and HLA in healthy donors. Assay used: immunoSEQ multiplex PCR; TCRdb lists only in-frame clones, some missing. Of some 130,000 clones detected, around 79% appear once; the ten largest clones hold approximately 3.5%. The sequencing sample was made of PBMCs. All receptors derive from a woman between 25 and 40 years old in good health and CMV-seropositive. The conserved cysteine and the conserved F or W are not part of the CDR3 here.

cdr3_aa: ASSPTGKVRTDTQY
j_call: TRBJ2-3
v_call: TRBV27

cdr3_aa: ASSSATQFYEQY
j_call: TRBJ2-7
v_call: TRBV28

cdr3_aa: ASSDGPGDTEAF
j_call: TRBJ1-1
v_call: TRBV6-1

cdr3_aa: ASSQGRGGQPQH
j_call: TRBJ1-5
v_call: TRBV4-1

cdr3_aa: SVERGQLDQY
j_call: TRBJ2-5
v_call: TRBV29-1

cdr3_aa: ASRPLLAGGPSGTGELF
j_call: TRBJ2-2
v_call: TRBV27

cdr3_aa: AWSVTSEKLF
j_call: TRBJ1-4
v_call: TRBV30

cdr3_aa: ASSQDVVRSGELF
j_call: TRBJ2-2
v_call: TRBV4-1

cdr3_aa: ASSLGVTGHYEQY
j_call: TRBJ2-7
v_call: TRBV5-5

cdr3_aa: ASSLAVTGFGNTIY
j_call: TRBJ1-3
v_call: TRBV5-1

cdr3_aa: ASSITGGGIGETQY
j_call: TRBJ2-5
v_call: TRBV9

cdr3_aa: ASSVGGGAYNSPLH
j_call: TRBJ1-6
v_call: TRBV9

cdr3_aa: ASSKGPGDKAPPVDEQF
j_call: TRBJ2-1
v_call: TRBV21-1

cdr3_aa: ASSLAQGTYEQY
j_call: TRBJ2-7
v_call: TRBV11-1

cdr3_aa: ASSLTGGDETQY
j_call: TRBJ2-5
v_call: TRBV5-6

cdr3_aa: ASSVAGQPYNEQF
j_call: TRBJ2-1
v_call: TRBV9

cdr3_aa: ASSPEDREDEQF
j_call: TRBJ2-1
v_call: TRBV11-3

cdr3_aa: ASSIDTGTGTVEAF
j_call: TRBJ1-1
v_call: TRBV19

cdr3_aa: AIRRTGGWGTDTQY
j_call: TRBJ2-3
v_call: TRBV10-3

cdr3_aa: ASSLGGEVKNIQY
j_call: TRBJ2-4
v_call: TRBV19

cdr3_aa: ASTIPPGQNYGYT
j_call: TRBJ1-2
v_call: TRBV7-9

cdr3_aa: ASSLRVRWETQY
j_call: TRBJ2-5
v_call: TRBV7-6

cdr3_aa: ASSLSGPLNTEAF
j_call: TRBJ1-1
v_call: TRBV11-2

cdr3_aa: ASQTGFLEWDTEAF
j_call: TRBJ1-1
v_call: TRBV28

cdr3_aa: ASSLQDTGELF
j_call: TRBJ2-2
v_call: TRBV11-3

cdr3_aa: ASSWGTANSPLH
j_call: TRBJ1-6
v_call: TRBV5-5

cdr3_aa: ASSSMDSYSYEQY
j_call: TRBJ2-7
v_call: TRBV7-2

cdr3_aa: ASRLNRGEQY
j_call: TRBJ2-7
v_call: TRBV7-2

cdr3_aa: ASSERQGGQPQH
j_call: TRBJ1-5
v_call: TRBV6-1

cdr3_aa: ASSLPWGELKGYT
j_call: TRBJ1-2
v_call: TRBV28

cdr3_aa: ASSGSFQGYSPLH
j_call: TRBJ1-6
v_call: TRBV2

cdr3_aa: SARSGTQY
j_call: TRBJ2-5
v_call: TRBV20-1

cdr3_aa: ASSQDGGLKTQY
j_call: TRBJ2-5
v_call: TRBV4-1

cdr3_aa: ASSQTRRNQETQY
j_call: TRBJ2-5
v_call: TRBV13

cdr3_aa: ASSKQAALYEQY
j_call: TRBJ2-7
v_call: TRBV7-9

cdr3_aa: ASSTGTGPYEQY
j_call: TRBJ2-7
v_call: TRBV6-1

cdr3_aa: ASSAAPTYEQY
j_call: TRBJ2-7
v_call: TRBV6-1

cdr3_aa: ASSPTGGGDVTQY
j_call: TRBJ2-5
v_call: TRBV7-2

cdr3_aa: ASSRGTGVETQY
j_call: TRBJ2-5
v_call: TRBV7-2

cdr3_aa: ASTKYNEQF
j_call: TRBJ2-1
v_call: TRBV7-9

cdr3_aa: ASKTGPGYGYT
j_call: TRBJ1-2
v_call: TRBV7-3

cdr3_aa: ASGLLGTDTQY
j_call: TRBJ2-3
v_call: TRBV12-5

cdr3_aa: ASSFGSGNYGYT
j_call: TRBJ1-2
v_call: TRBV28

cdr3_aa: ASSLADEGDSPLH
j_call: TRBJ1-6
v_call: TRBV5-1